This is a list of T cell receptor beta chains from one sample in a study of cytomegalovirus exposure and HLA in healthy donors. Sequencing used immunoSEQ multiplex PCR; TCRdb keeps in-frame clones, though not all of them. The table records around 150,000 clones, about 60% of them present only once. The sample consisted of PBMCs. The receptors derive from a woman aged 55 to 70 in good health and CMV-seropositive. Both conserved end residues are part of each CDR3. D genes are given only for firm matches. A row's size may be missing; if present it is once, few, many or a size class.

clone_size: .
v_call: TRBV28
j_call: TRBJ2-1
d_call: TRBD2
cdr3_length: 15
cdr3_aa: CASSLWASGTNEQFF
cdr3_nt: TGTGCCAGCAGTTTATGGGCCAGCGGGACCAATGAGCAGTTCTTC

clone_size: .
v_call: TRBV7-9
j_call: TRBJ2-1
d_call: .
cdr3_length: 15
cdr3_aa: CASSLGTLGLRSKFF
cdr3_nt: TGTGCCAGCAGCTTAGGGACCCTGGGACTCCGAAGTAAGTTCTTC

clone_size: .
v_call: TRBV5-4
j_call: TRBJ2-5
d_call: TRBD2
cdr3_length: 14
cdr3_aa: CASSGAGAGETQYF
cdr3_nt: TGTGCCAGCAGCGGAGCGGGAGCTGGGGAGACCCAGTACTTC

clone_size: .
v_call: TRBV18
j_call: TRBJ2-4
d_call: TRBD1
cdr3_length: 15
cdr3_aa: CASSPSGTGGNIQYF
cdr3_nt: TGTGCCAGCTCACCATCCGGGACAGGGGGGAACATTCAGTACTTC

clone_size: .
v_call: TRBV7-9
j_call: TRBJ2-2
d_call: .
cdr3_length: 15
cdr3_aa: CASSSGRGNTGELFF
cdr3_nt: TGTGCCAGCAGCTCTGGGCGGGGGAACACCGGGGAGCTGTTTTTT

clone_size: few
v_call: TRBV18
j_call: TRBJ2-3
d_call: .
cdr3_length: 14
cdr3_aa: CASSPRQATDTQYF
cdr3_nt: TGTGCCAGCTCACCCCGACAGGCCACAGATACGCAGTATTTT

clone_size: .
v_call: TRBV6-1
j_call: TRBJ2-5
d_call: .
cdr3_length: 15
cdr3_aa: CASSEGQGLVETQYF
cdr3_nt: TGTGCCAGCAGTGAAGGACAGGGACTAGTAGAGACCCAGTACTTC

clone_size: .
v_call: TRBV6-6
j_call: TRBJ2-7
d_call: .
cdr3_length: 12
cdr3_aa: CASRPGTYEQYF
cdr3_nt: TGTGCCAGCAGGCCCGGGACCTACGAGCAGTACTTC

clone_size: .
v_call: TRBV18
j_call: TRBJ1-4
d_call: TRBD1
cdr3_length: 15
cdr3_aa: CASSPRGQGNEKLFF
cdr3_nt: TGTGCCAGCTCGCCTAGAGGACAGGGAAATGAAAAACTGTTTTTT

clone_size: .
v_call: TRBV29-1
j_call: TRBJ2-3
d_call: TRBD2
cdr3_length: 14
cdr3_aa: CSGTREAETDTQYF
cdr3_nt: TGCAGCGGAACGCGGGAGGCCGAGACAGATACGCAGTATTTT

clone_size: .
v_call: TRBV10-3
j_call: TRBJ1-1
d_call: .
cdr3_length: 13
cdr3_aa: CAISDPNLTEAFF
cdr3_nt: TGTGCCATCAGTGACCCCAACTTAACTGAAGCTTTCTTT

clone_size: .
v_call: TRBV7-2
j_call: TRBJ1-1
d_call: TRBD1
cdr3_length: 15
cdr3_aa: CASSLGTGGATEAFF
cdr3_nt: TGTGCCAGCAGCCTAGGGACAGGGGGCGCAACTGAAGCTTTCTTT

clone_size: .
v_call: TRBV7-2
j_call: TRBJ1-2
d_call: .
cdr3_length: 13
cdr3_aa: CASSLVNRDGYTF
cdr3_nt: TGTGCCAGCAGCTTAGTTAATCGGGATGGCTACACCTTC

clone_size: few
v_call: TRBV9
j_call: TRBJ2-5
d_call: TRBD2
cdr3_length: 21
cdr3_aa: CASSVKGLAGGSVTGQETQYF
cdr3_nt: TGTGCCAGCAGCGTGAAAGGACTAGCGGGAGGAAGTGTTACAGGCCAAGAGACCCAGTACTTC

clone_size: .
v_call: TRBV27
j_call: TRBJ2-7
d_call: TRBD1
cdr3_length: 14
cdr3_aa: CASSFWDRPHEQYF
cdr3_nt: TGTGCCAGCAGTTTTTGGGACAGGCCCCACGAGCAGTACTTC

clone_size: .
v_call: TRBV19
j_call: TRBJ2-3
d_call: TRBD2
cdr3_length: 16
cdr3_aa: CASSKGLAGGPDTQYF
cdr3_nt: TGTGCCAGTAGTAAGGGACTAGCGGGAGGTCCAGATACGCAGTATTTT

clone_size: .
v_call: TRBV5-1
j_call: TRBJ2-1
d_call: .
cdr3_length: 15
cdr3_aa: CASSAWGDSYNEQFF
cdr3_nt: TGCGCCAGCAGCGCCTGGGGGGACTCCTACAATGAGCAGTTCTTC

clone_size: once
v_call: TRBV9
j_call: TRBJ1-1
d_call: .
cdr3_length: 15
cdr3_aa: CASSAWDNMNTEAFF
cdr3_nt: TGTGCCAGCAGCGCATGGGACAACATGAACACTGAAGCTTTCTTT

clone_size: .
v_call: TRBV28
j_call: TRBJ1-2
d_call: .
cdr3_length: 16
cdr3_aa: CASTLAGSHGNGGYTF
cdr3_nt: TGTGCCAGCACCCTGGCAGGGTCCCACGGTAACGGTGGCTACACCTTC

clone_size: .
v_call: TRBV6-5
j_call: TRBJ2-1
d_call: TRBD2
cdr3_length: 14
cdr3_aa: CASTLAGDYNEQFF
cdr3_nt: TGTGCCAGCACTTTAGCGGGAGATTACAATGAGCAGTTCTTC

clone_size: .
v_call: TRBV25-1
j_call: TRBJ1-2
d_call: TRBD1
cdr3_length: 14
cdr3_aa: CASSAPGGGYGYTF
cdr3_nt: TGTGCCAGCAGTGCGCCGGGAGGGGGCTACGGCTACACCTTC

clone_size: few
v_call: TRBV5-1
j_call: TRBJ2-7
d_call: .
cdr3_length: 14
cdr3_aa: CASSLTLSVREQYF
cdr3_nt: TGCGCCAGCAGCTTGACACTATCCGTCCGGGAGCAGTACTTC

clone_size: .
v_call: TRBV28
j_call: TRBJ1-6
d_call: TRBD1
cdr3_length: 14
cdr3_aa: CASSPGTGYSPLHF
cdr3_nt: TGTGCCAGCAGTCCAGGGACAGGGTATTCACCCCTCCACTTT

clone_size: few
v_call: TRBV5-6
j_call: TRBJ1-6
d_call: TRBD1
cdr3_length: 14
cdr3_aa: CASNPDRGRSPLHF
cdr3_nt: TGTGCCAGCAACCCAGACAGGGGACGATCACCCCTCCACTTT

clone_size: few
v_call: TRBV2
j_call: TRBJ2-7
d_call: .
cdr3_length: 12
cdr3_aa: CASRTDSYEQYF
cdr3_nt: TGTGCCAGCAGGACCGACAGTTACGAGCAGTACTTC

clone_size: .
v_call: TRBV4-3
j_call: TRBJ2-2
d_call: .
cdr3_length: 15
cdr3_aa: CASSQQLMNTGELFF
cdr3_nt: TGCGCCAGCAGCCAACAACTTATGAACACCGGGGAGCTGTTTTTT

clone_size: .
v_call: TRBV25-1
j_call: TRBJ1-1
d_call: .
cdr3_length: 16
cdr3_aa: CASSEWQGPEATEAFF
cdr3_nt: TGTGCCAGCAGTGAATGGCAGGGGCCGGAGGCGACTGAAGCTTTCTTT

clone_size: few
v_call: TRBV28
j_call: TRBJ2-7
d_call: .
cdr3_length: 17
cdr3_aa: CASSFYRPGVKTYEQYF
cdr3_nt: TGTGCCAGCAGTTTTTACCGTCCGGGGGTCAAGACCTACGAGCAGTACTTC

clone_size: few
v_call: TRBV7-2
j_call: TRBJ2-5
d_call: .
cdr3_length: 15
cdr3_aa: CASSLVAGRRETQYF
cdr3_nt: TGTGCCAGCAGCTTAGTGGCAGGGAGGAGGGAGACCCAGTACTTC

clone_size: few
v_call: TRBV6-5
j_call: TRBJ2-3
d_call: TRBD2
cdr3_length: 16
cdr3_aa: CASSSLAGVSTDTQYF
cdr3_nt: TGTGCCAGCAGTTCCTTAGCGGGAGTAAGCACAGATACGCAGTATTTT

clone_size: few
v_call: TRBV10-3
j_call: TRBJ2-7
d_call: TRBD2
cdr3_length: 16
cdr3_aa: CAISEFTSGSRYEQYF
cdr3_nt: TGTGCCATCAGTGAATTTACTAGCGGGAGCCGCTACGAGCAGTACTTC

clone_size: few
v_call: TRBV4-3
j_call: TRBJ2-1
d_call: .
cdr3_length: 14
cdr3_aa: CASSPRWGVDEQFF
cdr3_nt: TGCGCCAGCAGCCCTCGCTGGGGGGTGGATGAGCAGTTCTTC

clone_size: .
v_call: TRBV4-1
j_call: TRBJ2-7
d_call: TRBD2
cdr3_length: 16
cdr3_aa: CASSQVSGPLSYEQYF
cdr3_nt: TGCGCCAGCAGCCAGGTTAGCGGGCCCCTCTCCTACGAGCAGTACTTC

clone_size: .
v_call: TRBV4-3
j_call: TRBJ2-1
d_call: TRBD2
cdr3_length: 18
cdr3_aa: CASSRRLAGGLSYNEQFF
cdr3_nt: TGCGCCAGCAGCCGAAGACTAGCGGGAGGCCTCTCCTACAATGAGCAGTTCTTC

clone_size: .
v_call: TRBV7-8
j_call: TRBJ2-3
d_call: TRBD2
cdr3_length: 16
cdr3_aa: CASSLGGSLSTDTQYF
cdr3_nt: TGTGCCAGCAGCCTTGGCGGGAGTTTAAGCACAGATACGCAGTATTTT